Listed here are 28 T cell receptor beta chains from one sample, sequenced in a study of cytomegalovirus exposure and HLA in healthy donors. PCR amplification relied on 60 Vbeta primers (plus 13 Jbeta primers). The protocol was immunoSEQ multiplex PCR, while the TCRdb copy is restricted to in-frame clones and leaves out a portion. The sample lists 150,000 to 200,000 clones, around 74% occurring once. Material for sequencing was PBMCs. All receptors derive from a woman aged 30 to 39 in good health and CMV-seronegative.

V is TRBV5-1 and J is TRBJ2-5; D not resolved. The CDR3 runs to 14 residues. In germline, CDR1 is SGHRS, CDR2 YFSETQ. V was clipped by 1 base and J by 1 base, with 8 bases between them. The chain's CDR3 is CASSLSGGQETQYF. CDR3 DNA: TGCGCCAGCAGCTTGAGTGGCGGCCAAGAGACCCAGTACTTC.

The genes are TRBV30 and TRBJ2-5, with 11 positions matching TRBD1. The J call may be faulty, since TRBJ2-7 better matches the DNA end. The CDR3 is 14 residues long. Germline V gene lookup returns CDR1 GTSNPN and CDR2 SVGIG (reference sequence). The CDR3 DNA follows: TGTGCCTGGAGTGCCGGGACAGGGGGCTACGAGCAGTACTTC. As protein: CAWSAGTGGYEQYF.

The chain carries TRBV2 and TRBJ1-1; possibly TRBD1 for D (5 bases). Trimming shortened V by 6 bases and J by 4 bases, and 12 bases separated the two germline ends. The CDR3 loop spans 13 amino acids. CDR1 SNHLY and CDR2 FYNNEI come from the germline V gene. This chain's CDR3 is CASRGDSPTEAFF. DNA for the CDR3: TGTGCCAGCAGGGGGGACTCACCCACTGAAGCTTTCTTT.

The chain has TRBV18 and TRBJ2-3; TRBD2 agrees at 13 bases. The V and J ends lost 4 bases and 4 bases, in that order; junction bases with no gene match: 11. The CDR3 is made up of 18 amino acids. Germline lookup yields CDR1 KGHSH and CDR2 LQKENI. As DNA, the CDR3 is TGTGCCAGCTCACGCGGACTAGCGGGGGTCCGGAGCGCAGATACGCAGTATTTT. Protein: CASSRGLAGVRSADTQYF.

The sample holds a few counts of this clone. The chain links TRBV5-6 to TRBJ1-2, with 7 bases that match TRBD1. Germline CDR1 is SGHDT and CDR2 is YYEEEE. The CDR3 runs to 15 residues. The junction had 8 bases not matched to a gene; V was cut back by 4 bases and J by 2 bases. Here the CDR3 reads CASSPRPTGNYGYTF. The DNA of the CDR3 is TGTGCCAGCAGCCCCAGACCGACAGGGAACTATGGCTACACCTTC.

This chain links TRBV5-1 with TRBJ1-6, with no clear D. The CDR3 contains 16 residues. The germline V gene has CDR1 SGHRS and CDR2 YFSETQ. The V and J ends lost 1 base and 10 bases respectively, with 18 bases between them. The CDR3: CASSLILTELGSPLHF. DNA of the CDR3: TGCGCCAGCAGCTTGATTTTGACGGAACTAGGCTCACCCCTCCACTTT.

The V gene is TRBV5-1, the J gene TRBJ1-2; 7 bases match TRBD1. J gave up 0 bases and V 6 bases, and 5 bases lay outside the gene matches. The CDR3 has 14 residues. Germline assignment: CDR1 SGHRS and CDR2 YFSETQ. The CDR3 region has the DNA TGCGCCAGCACCCCGGGACAGCCTAACTATGGCTACACCTTC. It is translated as CASTPGQPNYGYTF.

The rearrangement joins TRBV5-1 to TRBJ2-5; 7 bases fit TRBD2. The CDR3 loop spans 15 amino acids. Germline-derived CDR1 and CDR2 are SGHRS and YFSETQ. With 4 bases clipped from V and 2 bases from J, the junction kept 8 bases outside the gene matches. The CDR3 DNA follows: TGCGCCAGCAGCATCGGGGGGAGAGGGCAAGAGACCCAGTACTTC. It encodes CASSIGGRGQETQYF.

This clone has a single count. This chain connects TRBV7-3 to TRBJ1-1, with D perhaps matching TRBD1 (6 bases). Germline V gives CDR1 SGHTA, CDR2 FQGTGA. V was pared by 5 bases and J by 1 base, with 8 bases between. The length of the CDR3 is 13 residues. The CDR3 nucleotides are TGTGCCAGCAGCAAGACAGGGAACACTGAAGCTTTCTTT. It yields the protein CASSKTGNTEAFF.

V is TRBV7-9 and J is TRBJ2-1; D gene unclear. The V end was cut by 0 bases, the J end by 4 bases, with 7 bases between. Germline CDR1 reads SEHNR; CDR2 reads FQNEAQ (reference sequence). CDR3 length equals 14 residues. The CDR3 DNA reads as TGTGCCAGCAGCTTAGCTACAGATTACAATGAGCAGTTCTTC. It specifies CASSLATDYNEQFF.

V gene TRBV7-9 combines with J gene TRBJ1-6; 9 nucleotides match TRBD1. The CDR3 consists of 14 residues. Trimming cost V 5 bases and J 9 bases; bases outside gene matches: 5. The germline gives CDR1 SEHNR, CDR2 FQNEAQ (reference sequence). CDR3 in DNA: TGTGCCAGCAGCCAAGGACAGGGGAGTTCACCCCTCCACTTT. Protein sequence: CASSQGQGSSPLHF. The whole variable domain, filled in from reference TRBV7-9 and TRBJ1-6, reads DTGVSQNPRHKITKRGQNVTFRCDPISEHNRLYWYRQTLGQGPEFLTYFQNEAQLEKSRLLSDRFSAERPKGSFSTLEIQRTEQGDSAMYLCASSQGQGSSPLHFGNGTRLTVT.

This sequence joins TRBV6-1 and TRBJ1-2; D is perhaps TRBD1 (5 bases). V shed 8 bases and J shed 2 bases, with 9 bases lying between them. Germline V gives CDR1 MNHNS, CDR2 SASEGT. CDR3 length: 12 residues. CDR3 protein: CASFGGNYGYTF. CDR3 DNA: TGTGCCAGCTTCGGGGGGAACTATGGCTACACCTTC.

This rearrangement joins TRBV11-3 to TRBJ2-5, with 8 bases lining up with TRBD2. V lost 9 bases, J lost 1 base, and 7 bases stayed unmatched. Germline V gives CDR1 SGHNT, CDR2 YENEEA. The CDR3 has 14 amino acids. Here the CDR3 reads CARDRLALQETQYF. CDR3 DNA sequence: TGTGCCAGGGACCGACTAGCGCTCCAAGAGACCCAGTACTTC.

The V gene is TRBV6-5, the J gene TRBJ1-2, with D possibly being TRBD1 (6 bases). V lost 2 bases to trimming and J lost 6 bases, with 10 bases between them. Germline-derived CDR1 and CDR2 are MNHEY and SVGAGI. The CDR3 length is 13 residues. CDR3 region: CASSYAEGDGYTF. The CDR3 bases are TGTGCCAGCAGTTACGCCGAGGGGGATGGCTACACCTTC.

This chain uses TRBV6-5 with TRBJ1-1; D is ambiguous. V lost 0 bases, J lost 0 bases, and 11 bases lay in between. Germline V gives CDR1 MNHEY, CDR2 SVGAGI. The CDR3 has 16 amino acids. The CDR3 here is CASSYSPTRMNTEAFF. The CDR3 DNA reads TGTGCCAGCAGTTACTCCCCTACGAGAATGAACACTGAAGCTTTCTTT.

The chain couples TRBV30 to TRBJ1-1; 8 bases align to TRBD1. The CDR3 is 14 residues long. J lost 5 bases, V lost 2 bases, and 7 bases had no gene match. Germline CDR1 reads GTSNPN; CDR2 reads SVGIG (reference sequence). Here the CDR3 reads CAWSPQGARTEAFF. The CDR3 bases are TGTGCCTGGAGTCCCCAGGGGGCGCGGACTGAAGCTTTCTTT.

This clone was seen more than once but under ten times. The V gene is TRBV5-1, the J gene TRBJ2-3; 10 bases are shared with TRBD2. The CDR3 covers 17 residues. Trimming removed 0 bases from V and 6 bases from J; junction bases left unmatched: 10. From germline, CDR1 is SGHRS and CDR2 YFSETQ. CDR3 sequence reads: CASSLVLSGGAGDTQYF. The CDR3 DNA is TGCGCCAGCAGCTTGGTCCTCAGCGGGGGGGCCGGGGATACGCAGTATTTT.

The V and J genes are TRBV15 and TRBJ2-5; 8 nucleotides match TRBD1. The length of the CDR3 is 14 residues. Germline values: CDR1 LNHNV, CDR2 YYDKDF (reference sequence). Germline trimming cut 5 bases from V and 5 bases from J; bases unmatched to any gene: 7. As DNA, the CDR3 is TGTGCCACCAGCCTCTCAGGGGGCAGCGAGACCCAGTACTTC. Protein sequence: CATSLSGGSETQYF.

CDR3 region: CASSPITSTDTQYF. CDR3 bases: TGTGCCAGCTCACCGATCACTTCAACAGATACGCAGTATTTT. V and J are TRBV18 and TRBJ2-3; no clear D gene. V shed 3 bases and J shed 3 bases, with 10 bases lying between them. Germline-derived CDR1 and CDR2 are KGHSH and LQKENI. The CDR3 spans 14 residues. The whole variable domain, filled in from reference TRBV18 and TRBJ2-3, reads NAGVMQNPRHLVRRRGQEARLRCSPMKGHSHVYWYRQLPEEGLKFMVYLQKENIIDESGMPKERFSAEFPKEGPSILRIQQVVRGDSAAYFCASSPITSTDTQYFGPGTRLTVL.

This rearrangement joins TRBV7-9 to TRBJ1-4; the D gene is possibly TRBD1 (5 bases). V was cut by 3 bases and J by 0 bases, with 11 bases left in between. The CDR3 spans 16 residues. Germline assignment: CDR1 SEHNR and CDR2 FQNEAQ (reference sequence). The CDR3 DNA reads as TGTGCCAGCAGCTTCGGACGGACACCAACTAATGAAAAACTGTTTTTT. Residues: CASSFGRTPTNEKLFF.

The chain combines TRBV28 with TRBJ1-3, with D unclear. The germline gives CDR1 MDHEN, CDR2 SYDVKM. The CDR3 is 14 residues long. Trimming took 7 bases from V and 0 from J, leaving 10 bases between them. The CDR3 DNA reads TGTGCCAGCACCCCATACTACTCTGGAAACACCATATATTTT. Residues: CASTPYYSGNTIYF.

This clone has a handful of counts. The rearrangement uses TRBV5-6 and TRBJ1-3, with D uncertain. Germline CDR1 reads SGHDT; CDR2 reads YYEEEE. Trimming took off 1 base at V and 0 bases at J, with 5 bases between the two ends. This CDR3 spans 14 amino acids. The CDR3: CASSLQNSGNTIYF. CDR3 nucleotides: TGTGCCAGCAGCTTGCAGAACTCTGGAAACACCATATATTTT.

The table lists this clone with a few counts. Different DNA sequences within this sample yield the same CDR3. This rearrangement joins TRBV7-3 to TRBJ1-1, with 9 bases fitting TRBD1. The V and J ends lost 5 bases and 3 bases, in that order; junction bases with no gene match: 4. CDR1 SGHTA and CDR2 FQGTGA come from the germline V gene. This CDR3 is 14 amino acids long. In DNA, the CDR3 is TGTGCCAGCAGCCTCACAGGGGGCGACACTGAAGCTTTCTTT. Encoded protein: CASSLTGGDTEAFF.

The DNA for the CDR3 is TGCGCCAGCAGCATCCCAGGGGATACGCAGTATTTT. Protein: CASSIPGDTQYF. V is TRBV5-1 and J is TRBJ2-3; possible D gene TRBD1, 5 bases. The CDR3 is 12 residues long. Germline V gives CDR1 SGHRS, CDR2 YFSETQ. The V end lost 4 bases, the J end lost 6 bases, and 9 bases lay between the germline ends. Full variable domain (rest looked up from reference TRBV5-1 and TRBJ2-3): KAGVTQTPRYLIKTRGQQVTLSCSPISGHRSVSWYQQTPGQGLQFLFEYFSETQRNKGNFPGRFSGRQFSNSRSEMNVSTLELGDSALYLCASSIPGDTQYFGPGTRLTVL.

The CDR3 region has the DNA TGCGCCAGCAGCTTGGAGAGACAGGGGGGTTCACCCCTCCACTTT. Translated: CASSLERQGGSPLHF. The chain links TRBV5-1 to TRBJ1-6, with TRBD1 matching over 9 bases. The CDR3 consists of 15 residues. After removal of 0 bases from V and 9 bases from J, the junction contained 4 bases not matched to a gene. In germline, CDR1 is SGHRS, CDR2 YFSETQ.

V is TRBV11-3 and J is TRBJ1-3, with D perhaps being TRBD1 or TRBD2 (5 bases each). Matching the DNA end better, TRBJ2-2 makes the J call doubtful. Germline CDR1 and CDR2: SGHNT and YENEEA. The CDR3 spans 13 residues. The CDR3 is CASSPRDQGELFF. In DNA form, the CDR3 reads TGTGCCAGCAGCCCCCGGGACCAGGGGGAGCTGTTTTTT.

The sample holds a few counts of this clone. The chain is built from TRBV7-9 and TRBJ2-7; D perhaps matches TRBD1 (6 bases). Trimming removed 5 bases at V and 2 bases at J, with 22 bases between. Per the germline V gene, CDR1 is SEHNR and CDR2 is FQNEAQ (reference sequence). There are 17 residues in the CDR3. The CDR3 DNA follows: TGTGCCAGCAGCCCCAAGTTGCGGCTTGGGGGCGCCTACGAGCAGTACTTC. This codes for CASSPKLRLGGAYEQYF.

The V and J genes are TRBV29-1 and TRBJ1-2; D not certain. V was clipped by 3 bases and J by 4 bases, with 6 bases between them. The V gene's germline CDR1 is SQVTM and CDR2 ANQGSEA. This CDR3 is 11 amino acids long. The CDR3 sequence: CSVEATYGYTF. The CDR3 nucleotides read TGCAGCGTTGAGGCAACCTATGGCTACACCTTC.